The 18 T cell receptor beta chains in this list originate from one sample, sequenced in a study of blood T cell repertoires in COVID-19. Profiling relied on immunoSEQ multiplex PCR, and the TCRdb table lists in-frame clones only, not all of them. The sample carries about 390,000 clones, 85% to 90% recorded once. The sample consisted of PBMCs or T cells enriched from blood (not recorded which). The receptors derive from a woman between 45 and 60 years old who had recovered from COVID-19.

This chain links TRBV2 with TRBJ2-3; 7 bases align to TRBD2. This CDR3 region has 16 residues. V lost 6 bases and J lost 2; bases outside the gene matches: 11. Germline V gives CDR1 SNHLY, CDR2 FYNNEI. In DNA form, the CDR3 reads TGTGCCAGCAGACAACCTAGCGGCGGATACACAGATACGCAGTATTTT. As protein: CASRQPSGGYTDTQYF.

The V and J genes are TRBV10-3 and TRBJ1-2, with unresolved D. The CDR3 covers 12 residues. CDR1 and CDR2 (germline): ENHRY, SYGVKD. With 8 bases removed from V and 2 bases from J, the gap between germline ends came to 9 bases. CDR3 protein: CAISGENYGYTF. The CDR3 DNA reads TGTGCCATCTCGGGAGAGAACTATGGCTACACCTTC.

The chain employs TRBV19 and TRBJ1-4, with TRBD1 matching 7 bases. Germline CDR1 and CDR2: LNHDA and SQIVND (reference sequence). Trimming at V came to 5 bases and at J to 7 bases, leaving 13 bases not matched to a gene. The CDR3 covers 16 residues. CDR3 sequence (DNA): TGTGCCAGTAGTCAAAGAACAGGGGCGTCGACTGAAAAACTGTTTTTT. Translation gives CASSQRTGASTEKLFF.

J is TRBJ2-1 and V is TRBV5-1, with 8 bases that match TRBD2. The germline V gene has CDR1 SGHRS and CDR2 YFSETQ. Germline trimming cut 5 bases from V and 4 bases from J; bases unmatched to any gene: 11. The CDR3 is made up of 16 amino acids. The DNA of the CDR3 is TGCGCCAGCAGTAGTAAAGCGGGAGCCCTATACAATGAGCAGTTCTTC. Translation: CASSSKAGALYNEQFF. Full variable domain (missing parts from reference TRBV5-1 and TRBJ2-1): KAGVTQTPRYLIKTRGQQVTLSCSPISGHRSVSWYQQTPGQGLQFLFEYFSETQRNKGNFPGRFSGRQFSNSRSEMNVSTLELGDSALYLCASSSKAGALYNEQFFGPGTRLTVL.

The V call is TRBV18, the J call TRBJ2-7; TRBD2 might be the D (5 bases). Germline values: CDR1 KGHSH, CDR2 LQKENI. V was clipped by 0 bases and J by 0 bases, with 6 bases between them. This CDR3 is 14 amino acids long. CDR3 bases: TGTGCCAGCTCACCACCGGCGGGCTCCTACGAGCAGTACTTC. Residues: CASSPPAGSYEQYF.

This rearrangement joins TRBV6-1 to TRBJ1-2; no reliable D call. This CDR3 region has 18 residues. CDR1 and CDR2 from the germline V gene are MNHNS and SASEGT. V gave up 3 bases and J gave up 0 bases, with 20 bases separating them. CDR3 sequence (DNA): TGTGCCAGCAGTGAGACCTCGGGGTCTTACTTAGCTAACTATGGCTACACCTTC. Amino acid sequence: CASSETSGSYLANYGYTF.

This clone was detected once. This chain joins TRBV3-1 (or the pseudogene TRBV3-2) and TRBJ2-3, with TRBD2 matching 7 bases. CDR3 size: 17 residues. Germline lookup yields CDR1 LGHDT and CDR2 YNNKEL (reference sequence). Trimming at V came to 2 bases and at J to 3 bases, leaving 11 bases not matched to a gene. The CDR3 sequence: CASSQHRGTKNTDTQYF. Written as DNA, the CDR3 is TGTGCCAGCAGCCAACATCGCGGGACTAAGAATACAGATACGCAGTATTTT.

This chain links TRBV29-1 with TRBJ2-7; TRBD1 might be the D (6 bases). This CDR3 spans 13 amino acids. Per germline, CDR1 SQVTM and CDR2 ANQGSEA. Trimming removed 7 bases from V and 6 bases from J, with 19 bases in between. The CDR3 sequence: CSGMLTGTGEQYF. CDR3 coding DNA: TGCAGCGGAATGCTAACAGGGACGGGCGAGCAGTACTTC.

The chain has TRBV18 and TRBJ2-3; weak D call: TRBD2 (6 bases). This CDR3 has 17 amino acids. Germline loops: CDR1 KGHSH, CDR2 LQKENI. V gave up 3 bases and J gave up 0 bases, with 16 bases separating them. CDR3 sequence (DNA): TGTGCCAGCTCACCGAGGCGGGGCAGGACTAGCACAGATACGCAGTATTTT. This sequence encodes CASSPRRGRTSTDTQYF.

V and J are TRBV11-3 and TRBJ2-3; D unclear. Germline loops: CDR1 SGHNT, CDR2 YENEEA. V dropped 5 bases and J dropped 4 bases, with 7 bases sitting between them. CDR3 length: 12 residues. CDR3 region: CASSDSSDTQYF. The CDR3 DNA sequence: TGTGCCAGCAGCGATAGCTCAGATACGCAGTATTTT.

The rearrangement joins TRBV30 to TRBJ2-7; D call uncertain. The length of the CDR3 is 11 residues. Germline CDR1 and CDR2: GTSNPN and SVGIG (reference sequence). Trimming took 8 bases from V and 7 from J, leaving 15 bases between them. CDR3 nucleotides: TGTGCCATTACGTCGGGTAGGGAGCAGTACTTC. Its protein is CAITSGREQYF.

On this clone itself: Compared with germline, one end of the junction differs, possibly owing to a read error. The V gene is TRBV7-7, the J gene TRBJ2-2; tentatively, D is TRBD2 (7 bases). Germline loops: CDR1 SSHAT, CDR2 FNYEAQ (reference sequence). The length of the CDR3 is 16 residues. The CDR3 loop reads CASSPPRGAYTGELFF. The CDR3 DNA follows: TGTGCTAGCAGCCCCCCCCGGGGGGCATACACCGGGGAGCTGTTTTTT.

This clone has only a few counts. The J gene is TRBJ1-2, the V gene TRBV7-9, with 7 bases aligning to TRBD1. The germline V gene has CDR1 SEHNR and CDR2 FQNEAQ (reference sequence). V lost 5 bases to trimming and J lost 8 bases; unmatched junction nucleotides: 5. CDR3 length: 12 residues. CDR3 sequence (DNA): TGTGCCAGCAGCCTAGGACAGGAAGGCTACACCTTC. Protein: CASSLGQEGYTF.

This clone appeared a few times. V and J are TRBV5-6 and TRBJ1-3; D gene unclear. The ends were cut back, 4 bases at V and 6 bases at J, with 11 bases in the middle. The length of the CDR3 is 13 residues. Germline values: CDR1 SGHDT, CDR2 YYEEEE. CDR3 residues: CASSPRGVNTIYF. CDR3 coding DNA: TGTGCCAGCAGCCCAAGAGGAGTAAACACCATATATTTT.

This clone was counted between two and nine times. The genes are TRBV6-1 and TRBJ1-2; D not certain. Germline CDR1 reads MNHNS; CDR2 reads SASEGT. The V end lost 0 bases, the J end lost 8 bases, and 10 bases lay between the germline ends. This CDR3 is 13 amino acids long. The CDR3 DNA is TGTGCCAGCAGTGAAGCGCTCGACTGGGGCTACACCTTC. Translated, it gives CASSEALDWGYTF.

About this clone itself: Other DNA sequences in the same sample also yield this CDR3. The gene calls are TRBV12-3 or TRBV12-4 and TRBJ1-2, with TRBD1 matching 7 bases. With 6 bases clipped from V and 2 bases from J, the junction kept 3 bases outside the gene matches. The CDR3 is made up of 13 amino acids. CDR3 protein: CASRRQGNYGYTF. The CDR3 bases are TGTGCCAGCAGGCGACAGGGAAACTATGGCTACACCTTC.

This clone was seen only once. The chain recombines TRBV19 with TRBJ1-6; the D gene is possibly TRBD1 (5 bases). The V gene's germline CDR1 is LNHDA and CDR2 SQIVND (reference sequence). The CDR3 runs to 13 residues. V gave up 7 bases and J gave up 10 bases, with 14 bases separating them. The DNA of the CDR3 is TGTGCCAGTAAGAAATCAGGGAACTCACCCCTCCACTTT. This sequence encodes CASKKSGNSPLHF.

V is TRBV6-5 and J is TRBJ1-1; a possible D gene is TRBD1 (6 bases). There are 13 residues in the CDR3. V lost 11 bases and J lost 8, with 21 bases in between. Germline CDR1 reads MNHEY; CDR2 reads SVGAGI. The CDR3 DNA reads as TGTGCCTACTCCATCTTGGGGGCACAAGAAGCTTTCTTT. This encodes CAYSILGAQEAFF.